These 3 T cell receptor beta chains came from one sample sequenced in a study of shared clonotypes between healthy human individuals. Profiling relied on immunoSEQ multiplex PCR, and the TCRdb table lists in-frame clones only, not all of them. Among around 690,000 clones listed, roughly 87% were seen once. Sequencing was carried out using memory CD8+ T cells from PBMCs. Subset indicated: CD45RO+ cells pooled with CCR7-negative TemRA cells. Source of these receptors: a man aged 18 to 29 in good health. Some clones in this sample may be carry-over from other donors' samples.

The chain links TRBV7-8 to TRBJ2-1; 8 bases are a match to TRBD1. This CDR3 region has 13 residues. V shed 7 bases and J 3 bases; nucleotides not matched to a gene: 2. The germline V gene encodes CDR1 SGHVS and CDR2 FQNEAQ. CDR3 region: CASTTGGYNEQFF. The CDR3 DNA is TGTGCCAGCACCACAGGGGGCTACAATGAGCAGTTCTTC. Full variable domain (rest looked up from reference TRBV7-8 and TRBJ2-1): GAGVSQSPRYKVAKRGQDVALRCDPISGHVSLFWYQQALGQGPEFLTYFQNEAQLDKSGLPSDRFFAERPEGSVSTLKIQRTQQEDSAVYLCASTTGGYNEQFFGPGTRLTVL.

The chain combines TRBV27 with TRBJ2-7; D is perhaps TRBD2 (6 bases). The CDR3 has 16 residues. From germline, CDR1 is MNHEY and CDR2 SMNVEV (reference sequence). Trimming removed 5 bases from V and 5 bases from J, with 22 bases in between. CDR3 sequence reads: CASSPLWRGRVDEQYF. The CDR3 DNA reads TGTGCCAGCAGTCCCCTTTGGAGGGGACGGGTAGACGAGCAGTACTTC.

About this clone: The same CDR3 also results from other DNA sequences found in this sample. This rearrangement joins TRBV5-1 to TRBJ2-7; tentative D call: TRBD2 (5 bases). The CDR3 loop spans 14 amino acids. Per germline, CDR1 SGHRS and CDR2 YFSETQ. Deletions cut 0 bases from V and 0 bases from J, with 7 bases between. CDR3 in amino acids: CASSLVGSSYEQYF. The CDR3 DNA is TGCGCCAGCAGCTTGGTAGGGAGCTCCTACGAGCAGTACTTC.